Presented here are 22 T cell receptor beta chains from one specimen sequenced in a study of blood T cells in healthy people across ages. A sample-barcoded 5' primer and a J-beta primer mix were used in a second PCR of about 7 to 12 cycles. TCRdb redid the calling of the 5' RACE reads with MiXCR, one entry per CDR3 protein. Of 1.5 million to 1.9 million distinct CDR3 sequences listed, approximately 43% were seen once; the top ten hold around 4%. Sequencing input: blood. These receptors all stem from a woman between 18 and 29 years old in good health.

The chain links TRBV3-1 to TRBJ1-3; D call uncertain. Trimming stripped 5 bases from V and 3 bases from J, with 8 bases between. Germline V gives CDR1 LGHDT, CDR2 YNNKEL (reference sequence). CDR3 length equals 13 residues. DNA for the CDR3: TGTGCCAGCAGCTCAGGCCTTGGAAACACCATATATTTT. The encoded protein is CASSSGLGNTIYF.

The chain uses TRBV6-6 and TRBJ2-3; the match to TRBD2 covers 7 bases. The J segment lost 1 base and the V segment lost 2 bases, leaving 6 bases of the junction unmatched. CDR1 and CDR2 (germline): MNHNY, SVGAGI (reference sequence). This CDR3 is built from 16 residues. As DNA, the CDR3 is TGTGCCAGCAGTTACCCTTGGGCGGGGGGCACAGATACGCAGTATTTT. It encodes CASSYPWAGGTDTQYF.

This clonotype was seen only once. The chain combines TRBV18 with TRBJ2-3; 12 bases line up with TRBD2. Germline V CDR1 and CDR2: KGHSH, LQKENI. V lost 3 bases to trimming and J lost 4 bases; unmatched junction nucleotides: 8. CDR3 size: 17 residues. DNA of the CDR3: TGTGCCAGCTCACCGTGGACTAGCGGGGTTTCGTCAGATACGCAGTATTTT. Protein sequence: CASSPWTSGVSSDTQYF.

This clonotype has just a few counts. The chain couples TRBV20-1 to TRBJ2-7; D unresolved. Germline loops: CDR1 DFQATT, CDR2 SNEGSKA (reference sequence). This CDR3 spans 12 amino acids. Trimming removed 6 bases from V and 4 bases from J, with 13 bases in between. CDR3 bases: TGCAGTGCAGGGCTAGGATCATACGAGCAGTACTTC. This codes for CSAGLGSYEQYF.

The CDR3: CASSASLGGYTF. DNA of the CDR3: TGTGCCAGCAGCGCCTCCCTGGGCGGCTACACCTTC. The chain combines TRBV7-9 with TRBJ1-2, with D hard to call. The V end lost 5 bases, the J end lost 8 bases, and 12 bases lay between the germline ends. CDR3 size: 12 residues. The germline V gene has CDR1 SEHNR and CDR2 FQNEAQ (reference sequence).

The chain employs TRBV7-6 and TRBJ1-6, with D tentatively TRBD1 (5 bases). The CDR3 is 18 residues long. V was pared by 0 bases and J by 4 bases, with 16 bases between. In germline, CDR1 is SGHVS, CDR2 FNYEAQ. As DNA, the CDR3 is TGTGCCAGCAGCTTAGCCCCGACAGTCGGCTTTTATAATTCACCCCTCCACTTT. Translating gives CASSLAPTVGFYNSPLHF.

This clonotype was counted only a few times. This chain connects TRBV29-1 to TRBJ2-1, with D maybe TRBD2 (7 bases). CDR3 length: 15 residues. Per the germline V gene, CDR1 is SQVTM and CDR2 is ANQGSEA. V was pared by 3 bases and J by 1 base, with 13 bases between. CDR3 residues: CSVEGGASSYNEQFF. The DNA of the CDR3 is TGCAGCGTTGAGGGGGGGGCCTCATCCTACAATGAGCAGTTCTTC.

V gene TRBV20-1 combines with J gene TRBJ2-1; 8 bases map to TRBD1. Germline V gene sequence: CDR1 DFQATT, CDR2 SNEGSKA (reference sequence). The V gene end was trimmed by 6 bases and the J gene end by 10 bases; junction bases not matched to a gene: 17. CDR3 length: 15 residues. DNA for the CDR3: TGCAGTGCCTTGCTCGACAGGGGCGCTCCCTACGAGCAGTTCTTC. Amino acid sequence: CSALLDRGAPYEQFF.

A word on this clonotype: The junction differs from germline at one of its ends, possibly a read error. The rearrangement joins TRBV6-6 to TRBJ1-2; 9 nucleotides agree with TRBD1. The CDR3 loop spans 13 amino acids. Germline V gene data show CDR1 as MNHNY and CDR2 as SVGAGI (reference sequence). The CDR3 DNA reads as TGTGCCGGCAGTCACCGGGACAGGGATGGCTACACCTTC. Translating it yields CAGSHRDRDGYTF.

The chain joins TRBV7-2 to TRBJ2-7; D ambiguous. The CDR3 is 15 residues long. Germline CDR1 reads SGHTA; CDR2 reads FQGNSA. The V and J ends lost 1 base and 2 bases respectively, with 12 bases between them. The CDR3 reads CASSLDARLTYEQYF. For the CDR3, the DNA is TGTGCCAGCAGCTTAGACGCGCGCTTAACCTACGAGCAGTACTTC.

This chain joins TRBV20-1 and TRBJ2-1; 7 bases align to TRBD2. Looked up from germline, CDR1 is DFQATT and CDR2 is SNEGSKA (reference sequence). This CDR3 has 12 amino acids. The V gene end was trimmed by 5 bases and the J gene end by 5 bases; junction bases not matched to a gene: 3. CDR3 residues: CSAPGLNNEQFF. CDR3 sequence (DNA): TGCAGTGCTCCGGGACTAAACAATGAGCAGTTCTTC.

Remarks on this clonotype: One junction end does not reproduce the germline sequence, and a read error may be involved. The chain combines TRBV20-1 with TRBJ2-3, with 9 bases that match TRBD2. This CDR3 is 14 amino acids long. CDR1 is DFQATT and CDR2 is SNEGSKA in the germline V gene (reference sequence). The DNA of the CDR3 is TGCAGCACCCCGGGACTAGCAGGAACAGATACGCGGTATTTT. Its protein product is CSTPGLAGTDTRYF.

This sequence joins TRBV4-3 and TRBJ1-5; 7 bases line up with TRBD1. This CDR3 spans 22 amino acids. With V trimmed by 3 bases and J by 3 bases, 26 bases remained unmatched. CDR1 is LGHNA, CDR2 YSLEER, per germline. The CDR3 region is CASSQAEAEGTAPTAHNQPQHF. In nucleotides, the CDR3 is TGCGCCAGCAGCCAGGCGGAGGCGGAAGGGACAGCCCCTACCGCCCACAATCAGCCCCAGCATTTT.

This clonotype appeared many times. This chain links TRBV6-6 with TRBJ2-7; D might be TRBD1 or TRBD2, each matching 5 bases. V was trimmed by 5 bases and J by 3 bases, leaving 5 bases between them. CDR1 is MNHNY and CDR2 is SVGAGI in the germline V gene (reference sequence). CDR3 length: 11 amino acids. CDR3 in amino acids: CASSGGYEQYF. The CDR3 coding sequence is TGTGCCAGCAGTGGGGGCTACGAGCAGTACTTC.

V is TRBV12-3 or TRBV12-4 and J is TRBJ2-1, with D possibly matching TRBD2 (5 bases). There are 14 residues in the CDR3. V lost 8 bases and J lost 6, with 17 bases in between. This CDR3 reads CASSPLRRSNEQFF. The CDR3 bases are TGTGCCAGCTCCCCTCTCCGGAGGTCCAATGAGCAGTTCTTC.

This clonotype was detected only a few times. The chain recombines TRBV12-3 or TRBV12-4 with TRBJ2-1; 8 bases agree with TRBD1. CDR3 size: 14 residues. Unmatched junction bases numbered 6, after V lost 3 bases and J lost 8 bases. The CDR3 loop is CASSFWTGSDEQFF. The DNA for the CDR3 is TGTGCCAGCAGTTTCTGGACAGGGTCCGATGAGCAGTTCTTC.

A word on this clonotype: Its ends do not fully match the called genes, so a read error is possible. Here the CDR3 reads CANSNHRQGVYGYTF. In nucleotides, the CDR3 is TGTGCCAACAGTAACCACCGACAGGGAGTCTATGGCTACACCTTC. V gene TRBV27 combines with J gene TRBJ1-2; 7 bases are shared with TRBD1. The CDR3 has 15 residues. Germline CDR1 MNHEY, CDR2 SMNVEV (reference sequence).

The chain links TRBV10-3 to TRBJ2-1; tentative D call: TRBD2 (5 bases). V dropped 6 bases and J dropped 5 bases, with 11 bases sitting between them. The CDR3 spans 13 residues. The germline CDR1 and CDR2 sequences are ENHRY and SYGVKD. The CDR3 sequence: CAIRASGNNEQFF. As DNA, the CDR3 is TGTGCCATCAGGGCATCCGGGAACAATGAGCAGTTCTTC.

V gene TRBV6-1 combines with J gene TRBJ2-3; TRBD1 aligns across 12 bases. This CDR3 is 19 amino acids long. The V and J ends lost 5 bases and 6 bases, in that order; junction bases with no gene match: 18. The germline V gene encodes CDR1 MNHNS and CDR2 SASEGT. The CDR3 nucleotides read TGTGCCAGCAGTAGGGACAGGGGGCTTTCCCTAGCGTCCCCGGATACGCAGTATTTT. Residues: CASSRDRGLSLASPDTQYF.

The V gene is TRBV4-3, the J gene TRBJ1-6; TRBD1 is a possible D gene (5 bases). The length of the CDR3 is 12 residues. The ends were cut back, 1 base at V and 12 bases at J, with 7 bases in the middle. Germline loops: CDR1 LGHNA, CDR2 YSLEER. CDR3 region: CASSQGGRPLHF. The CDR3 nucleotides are TGCGCCAGCAGCCAAGGGGGCAGACCCCTCCACTTT.

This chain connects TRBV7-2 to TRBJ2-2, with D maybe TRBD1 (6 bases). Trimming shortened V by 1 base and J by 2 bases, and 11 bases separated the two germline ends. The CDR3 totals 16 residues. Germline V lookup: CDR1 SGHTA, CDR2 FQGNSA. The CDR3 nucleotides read TGTGCCAGCAGCTTAGTAGGGGGTTATAACACCGGGGAGCTGTTTTTT. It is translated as CASSLVGGYNTGELFF.

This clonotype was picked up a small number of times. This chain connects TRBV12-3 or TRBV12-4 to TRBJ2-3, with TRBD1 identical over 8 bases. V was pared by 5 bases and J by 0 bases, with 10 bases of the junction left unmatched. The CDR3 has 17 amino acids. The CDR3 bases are TGTGCCAGCAGTCAAACACCGGGACAGGCTAGCACAGATACGCAGTATTTT. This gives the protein CASSQTPGQASTDTQYF.